The next 29 T cell receptor beta chains were all read from a single sample in a study of cytomegalovirus exposure and HLA in healthy donors. PCR used 60 Vbeta primers and 13 Jbeta primers. The method was immunoSEQ multiplex PCR; TCRdb's version includes in-frame clones alone and lacks a portion of them. This sample carries about 82,000 clones, 65% to 75% of them seen once, and the ten largest clones take over 7.5%. Sequenced: PBMCs. All receptors come from a man in his forties in good health and CMV-seropositive.

The genes are TRBV6-1 and TRBJ2-3; D possibly corresponds to TRBD2 (6 bases). The CDR3 length is 15 residues. From germline, CDR1 is MNHNS and CDR2 SASEGT. The germline V and J ends were trimmed by 8 bases and 0 bases, with 15 bases remaining between them. The CDR3 region has the DNA TGTGCCAGCTGGAGGGGCGGGGTTAGCACAGATACGCAGTATTTT. Translation gives CASWRGGVSTDTQYF.

The rearrangement links TRBV6-5 to TRBJ2-7; 8 nucleotides align to TRBD1. Germline V gene sequence: CDR1 MNHEY, CDR2 SVGAGI. The trim removed 6 bases at V and 1 base at J, leaving 5 bases unmatched. The CDR3 is 14 residues long. The CDR3 loop reads CASRQTGGSYEQYF. DNA of the CDR3: TGTGCCAGCAGGCAAACAGGGGGATCCTACGAGCAGTACTTC.

V is TRBV29-1 and J is TRBJ2-2; D remains unclear. V lost 3 bases to trimming and J lost 0 bases, with 2 bases between them. CDR1 and CDR2 from the germline V gene are SQVTM and ANQGSEA. CDR3 length: 12 amino acids. The CDR3 coding sequence is TGCAGCGTTGACTCGAACACCGGGGAGCTGTTTTTT. Protein: CSVDSNTGELFF.

This clone was seen just once. The V and J genes are TRBV4-1 and TRBJ2-1, with 10 positions matching TRBD2. J lost 2 bases, V lost 0 bases, and 4 bases had no gene match. Per germline, CDR1 MGHRA and CDR2 YSYEKL. CDR3 size: 17 residues. CDR3 DNA: TGCGCCAGCAGCCAAGATAGGACTAGCGGAACCTACAATGAGCAGTTCTTC. This translates into CASSQDRTSGTYNEQFF.

This rearrangement joins TRBV12-1 to TRBJ1-5; the table assigns TRBD1, which was not confirmed against the DNA. TRBV12-1 is classified as a pseudogene. The CDR3 is made up of 21 amino acids. This CDR3 reads CASSFGAHIGTQTTSNQPQHF. In DNA form, the CDR3 reads TGTGCCAGCAGCTTTGGGGCCCATATCGGGACACAAACTACCAGCAATCAGCCCCAGCATTTT.

The V and J genes are TRBV28 and TRBJ2-2; 10 nucleotides match TRBD2. CDR1 MDHEN and CDR2 SYDVKM come from the germline V gene. The CDR3 runs 16 residues. V shed 6 bases, J shed 2 bases, and the junction held 6 bases outside the gene matches. CDR3 protein: CASSILAGANTGELFF. The DNA of the CDR3 is TGTGCCAGCAGCATCCTAGCGGGAGCCAACACCGGGGAGCTGTTTTTT.

A few counts support this clone. V gene TRBV5-6 combines with J gene TRBJ2-7; D possibly corresponds to TRBD1 (6 bases). This CDR3 is 14 amino acids long. Trimming took off 0 bases at V and 3 bases at J, with 10 bases between the two ends. Germline CDR1 is SGHDT and CDR2 is YYEEEE. This chain's CDR3 is CASSLGQAFYEQYF. Written as DNA, the CDR3 is TGTGCCAGCAGCTTGGGACAGGCGTTCTACGAGCAGTACTTC. Based on the CDR3 plus reference TRBV5-6 and TRBJ2-7, the full variable domain is DAGVTQSPTHLIKTRGQQVTLRCSPKSGHDTVSWYQQALGQGPQFIFQYYEEEERQRGNFPDRFSGHQFPNYSSELNVNALLLGDSALYLCASSLGQAFYEQYFGPGTRLTVT.

Concerning this clone itself: Other DNA sequences in the same sample also yield this CDR3. The chain is built from TRBV5-4 and TRBJ1-1; possibly TRBD1 for D (5 bases). Per germline, CDR1 SGHNT and CDR2 YYREEE (reference sequence). Trimming stripped 4 bases from V and 2 bases from J, with 12 bases between. The CDR3 length is 14 residues. The DNA of the CDR3 is TGTGCCAGCAGCCCGGGTACAGGTAACACTGAAGCTTTCTTT. Translating gives CASSPGTGNTEAFF.

The rearrangement uses TRBV7-9 and TRBJ1-5; 8 bases match TRBD1. From germline, CDR1 is SEHNR and CDR2 FQNEAQ (reference sequence). V was pared by 5 bases and J by 9 bases, with 6 bases of the junction left unmatched. The CDR3 is 13 residues long. DNA for the CDR3: TGTGCCAGCAGCACTAGACAGGGGCGGCCCCAGCATTTT. It encodes CASSTRQGRPQHF. Full variable domain (rest looked up from reference TRBV7-9 and TRBJ1-5): DTGVSQNPRHKITKRGQNVTFRCDPISEHNRLYWYRQTLGQGPEFLTYFQNEAQLEKSRLLSDRFSAERPKGSFSTLEIQRTEQGDSAMYLCASSTRQGRPQHFGDGTRLSIL.

This clone was seen just once. The chain combines TRBV7-2 with TRBJ2-2, with 7 bases identical to TRBD2. CDR1 and CDR2 from the germline V gene are SGHTA and FQGNSA. V was pared by 0 bases and J by 6 bases, with 4 bases of the junction left unmatched. This CDR3 has 15 residues. CDR3 sequence: CASSLAGGDSGELFF. CDR3 nucleotide sequence: TGTGCCAGCAGCTTAGCGGGAGGGGATTCCGGGGAGCTGTTTTTT.

To note about this clone: At one end, the junction sequence differs from germline, possibly due to a read error. The CDR3: CSSSLGAGLSNQPQHF. DNA for the CDR3: TGTTCCAGCAGCTTAGGGGCAGGGTTAAGCAATCAGCCCCAGCATTTT. J is TRBJ1-5 and V is TRBV7-9, with D perhaps TRBD1 (5 bases). The CDR3 runs 16 residues. Per germline, CDR1 SEHNR and CDR2 FQNEAQ (reference sequence).

This clone has more than one count but fewer than ten. The chain is built from TRBV30 and TRBJ2-3; TRBD2 matches 10 bases. The CDR3 is 14 amino acids. Germline CDR1 and CDR2: GTSNPN and SVGIG (reference sequence). The junction had 6 bases not matched to a gene; V was cut back by 3 bases and J by 6 bases. In DNA, the CDR3 is TGTGCCTGGAGAGCGGGGGGGCCAGTCGATACGCAGTATTTT. Amino acids: CAWRAGGPVDTQYF.

The chain links TRBV9 to TRBJ1-2; 10 bases map to TRBD1. The length of the CDR3 is 13 residues. The germline V gene has CDR1 SGDLS and CDR2 YYNGEE. Unmatched junction bases numbered 3, after V lost 6 bases and J lost 4 bases. The CDR3 DNA follows: TGTGCCAGCAAGGGACAGGGGATCTATGGCTACACCTTC. Translating gives CASKGQGIYGYTF. The whole variable domain, filled in from reference TRBV9 and TRBJ1-2, reads DSGVTQTPKHLITATGQRVTLRCSPRSGDLSVYWYQQSLDQGLQFLIQYYNGEERAKGNILERFSAQQFPDLHSELNLSSLELGDSALYFCASKGQGIYGYTFGSGTRLTVV.

The V and J genes are TRBV6-5 and TRBJ2-5; D is perhaps TRBD2 (5 bases). The CDR3 is 15 residues long. Trimming left V 4 bases short and J 3 bases short, with 15 bases between. Germline V gene lookup returns CDR1 MNHEY and CDR2 SVGAGI. The CDR3 loop is CASSWTWGEEETQYF. For the CDR3, the DNA is TGTGCCAGCAGTTGGACTTGGGGAGAGGAAGAGACCCAGTACTTC.

The J gene is TRBJ2-1, the V gene TRBV7-2, with 8 bases lining up with TRBD1. The germline CDR1 and CDR2 sequences are SGHTA and FQGNSA. The CDR3 is 15 residues long. Trimming took 1 base from V and 5 from J; bases not matched to a gene: 4. The CDR3 reads CASSLVTGGNNEQFF. The CDR3 coding sequence is TGTGCCAGCAGCTTAGTTACAGGGGGAAACAATGAGCAGTTCTTC.

The gene calls are TRBV5-1 and TRBJ1-1; TRBD1 is a possible D gene (6 bases). This CDR3 is 15 amino acids long. The germline CDR1 and CDR2 sequences are SGHRS and YFSETQ. V was trimmed by 3 bases and J by 1 base, leaving 13 bases between them. As DNA, the CDR3 is TGCGCCAGCAGCTCAGCGGGGGGACAGAACACTGAAGCTTTCTTT. Protein sequence: CASSSAGGQNTEAFF.

The rearrangement uses TRBV6-4 and TRBJ1-1; D is perhaps TRBD1 (6 bases). Trimming stripped 5 bases from V and 1 base from J, with 8 bases between. The germline CDR1 and CDR2 sequences are MRHNA and SNTAGT. The CDR3 runs 13 residues. CDR3 loop: CASSQGSNTEAFF. DNA of the CDR3: TGTGCCAGCAGTCAGGGGTCGAACACTGAAGCTTTCTTT.

This sequence joins TRBV7-9 and TRBJ2-2, with 8 bases matching TRBD1. This CDR3 comprises 15 residues. V was clipped by 4 bases and J by 7 bases; unmatched bases: 8. Germline values: CDR1 SEHNR, CDR2 FQNEAQ (reference sequence). This CDR3 reads CASSWSGTGNGELFF. Here the CDR3 DNA reads TGTGCCAGCAGCTGGTCCGGGACAGGAAACGGGGAGCTGTTTTTT.

V is TRBV2 and J is TRBJ1-6; the match to TRBD1 covers 7 bases. CDR1 and CDR2 (germline): SNHLY, FYNNEI. This CDR3 is 13 amino acids long. The trim removed 7 bases at V and 7 bases at J, leaving 4 bases unmatched. CDR3 nucleotide sequence: TGTGCCAGCATCAGGGGGGCCAATTCACCCCTCCACTTT. It codes for CASIRGANSPLHF. Using reference TRBV2 and TRBJ1-6 for the parts outside the CDR3, the full variable domain is EPEVTQTPSHQVTQMGQEVILRCVPISNHLYFYWYRQILGQKVEFLVSFYNNEISEKSEIFDDQFSVERPDGSNFTLKIRSTKLEDSAMYFCASIRGANSPLHFGNGTRLTVT.

V is TRBV7-6 and J is TRBJ2-1, with TRBD2 matching 9 bases. This CDR3 is built from 15 residues. With 2 bases clipped from V and 7 bases from J, the junction kept 6 bases outside the gene matches. Per germline, CDR1 SGHVS and CDR2 FNYEAQ. The CDR3 sequence: CASSLPLAGRNEQFF. The DNA for the CDR3 is TGTGCCAGCAGCTTACCCCTAGCGGGGCGAAATGAGCAGTTCTTC.

The chain recombines TRBV5-1 with TRBJ2-2; D is uncertain. The CDR3 covers 13 residues. CDR1 and CDR2 from the germline V gene are SGHRS and YFSETQ. The V and J ends lost 1 base and 3 bases respectively, with 4 bases between them. CDR3 protein: CASSLSYTGELFF. CDR3 DNA: TGCGCCAGCAGCTTGTCTTACACCGGGGAGCTGTTTTTT.

The chain carries TRBV6-6 and TRBJ1-1; 8 bases line up with TRBD1. V shed 7 bases and J 2 bases; nucleotides not matched to a gene: 12. This CDR3 spans 16 amino acids. Per germline, CDR1 MNHNY and CDR2 SVGAGI (reference sequence). The DNA of the CDR3 is TGTGCCAGCACCGGAGGGGACAGGTTAATAAACACTGAAGCTTTCTTT. This codes for CASTGGDRLINTEAFF.

This rearrangement joins TRBV6-6 to TRBJ1-4, with D tentatively TRBD1 (6 bases). The germline gives CDR1 MNHNY, CDR2 SVGAGI (reference sequence). This CDR3 has 16 residues. Trimming took 7 bases from V and 8 from J, leaving 23 bases between them. This CDR3 reads CASTPWEGGGEEKLFF. The CDR3 DNA is TGTGCCAGCACCCCATGGGAGGGGGGTGGAGAGGAAAAACTGTTTTTT.

This chain joins TRBV5-1 and TRBJ2-3, with a tentative D call TRBD2 (5 bases). V dropped 6 bases and J dropped 0 bases, with 14 bases sitting between them. CDR3 length: 15 amino acids. Germline CDR1 reads SGHRS; CDR2 reads YFSETQ. CDR3 residues: CASTLSRTSTDTQYF. CDR3 in DNA: TGCGCCAGCACCCTTTCGAGGACTAGCACAGATACGCAGTATTTT.

The chain recombines TRBV28 with TRBJ1-1; 7 bases fit TRBD1. Germline CDR1 MDHEN, CDR2 SYDVKM. The CDR3 extends over 13 amino acids. V lost 5 bases to trimming and J lost 11 bases; unmatched junction nucleotides: 11. The CDR3, as DNA: TGTGCCAGCAGTCCCCCCTCGACAGGGTTGGCTTTCTTT. Amino acid sequence: CASSPPSTGLAFF.

J is TRBJ1-1 and V is TRBV10-1; possibly TRBD1 for D (6 bases). The CDR3 is 14 residues long. Looked up from germline, CDR1 is WNHNN and CDR2 is SYGVQD (reference sequence). V lost 10 bases and J 11 bases, leaving 26 bases between the germline ends. CDR3: CATSETGLRSSAFF. Written as DNA, the CDR3 is TGCGCCACTTCCGAAACAGGGCTACGATCGTCGGCTTTCTTT.

This clone was observed a handful of times. The rearrangement links TRBV25-1 to TRBJ2-7; 7 positions match TRBD1. Germline V gene data show CDR1 as MGHDK and CDR2 as SYGVNS. This CDR3 contains 12 residues. Trimming took 10 bases from V and 6 from J; bases not matched to a gene: 9. The chain's CDR3 is CATRQGRGEQYF. The CDR3 coding sequence is TGTGCCACCCGACAGGGACGGGGCGAGCAGTACTTC.

This clone was counted between two and nine times. The genes are TRBV9 and TRBJ2-7, with TRBD2 matching 9 bases. There are 15 residues in the CDR3. J was trimmed by 5 bases and V by 4 bases; bases with no gene match: 10. From germline, CDR1 is SGDLS and CDR2 YYNGEE. CDR3 residues: CASSFSGSNLHEQYF. CDR3 nucleotides: TGTGCCAGCAGCTTTAGCGGGAGCAACTTACACGAGCAGTACTTC.

This clone was observed a single time. The chain links TRBV7-2 to TRBJ1-6; the match to TRBD1 covers 12 bases. In germline, CDR1 is SGHTA, CDR2 FQGNSA. This CDR3 has 16 amino acids. The trim removed 5 bases at V and 7 bases at J, leaving 6 bases unmatched. The CDR3: CASSPRDRGRNSPLHF. CDR3 in DNA: TGTGCCAGCAGCCCTCGGGACAGGGGGCGAAATTCACCCCTCCACTTT. The full variable domain, completed using reference TRBV7-2 and TRBJ1-6, is GAGVSQSPSNKVTEKGKDVELRCDPISGHTALYWYRQSLGQGLEFLIYFQGNSAPDKSGLPSDRFSAERTGGSVSTLTIQRTQQEDSAVYLCASSPRDRGRNSPLHFGNGTRLTVT.